One TCR beta chain is described in this entry. RNA was extracted with the RNeasy kit, and a quantity of about 0.45 to 1 ug was reverse transcribed using random hexamers. TCRdb called the immunoSEQ multiplex PCR reads again in MiXCR, with one record for every CDR3 protein. The data show more than 150,000 distinct CDR3 sequences, roughly 96% seen once. This record belongs to a study of CD8 T cells in Susac syndrome. This CDR3 comprises 13 residues. CDR1 SNHLY and CDR2 FYNNEI come from the germline V gene. With 6 bases removed from V and 6 bases from J, the gap between germline ends came to 11 bases. The chain combines TRBV2 with TRBJ2-2, with D tentatively TRBD1 (5 bases). The sequenced sample consisted of CD4+ T cells from PBMCs. This TCR was sampled from a human donor with Susac syndrome. The CDR3 reads CASRMEQAGELFF. The CDR3 DNA follows: TGTGCCAGCAGAATGGAACAGGCCGGGGAGCTGTTTTTT.